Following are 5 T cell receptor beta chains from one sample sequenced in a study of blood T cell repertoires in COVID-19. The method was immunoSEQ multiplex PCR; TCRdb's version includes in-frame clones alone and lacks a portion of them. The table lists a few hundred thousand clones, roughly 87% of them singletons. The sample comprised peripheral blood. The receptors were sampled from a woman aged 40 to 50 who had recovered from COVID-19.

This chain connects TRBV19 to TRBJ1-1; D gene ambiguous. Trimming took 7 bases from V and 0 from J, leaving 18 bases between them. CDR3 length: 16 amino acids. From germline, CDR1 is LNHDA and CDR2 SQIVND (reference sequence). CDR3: CASNSPTRVMNTEAFF. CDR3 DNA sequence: TGTGCCAGTAACTCCCCAACGAGGGTTATGAACACTGAAGCTTTCTTT.

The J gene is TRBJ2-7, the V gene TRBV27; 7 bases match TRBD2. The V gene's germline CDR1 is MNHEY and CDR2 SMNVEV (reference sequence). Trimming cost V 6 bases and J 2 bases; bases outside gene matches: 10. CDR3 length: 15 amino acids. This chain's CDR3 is CASSRFPSGTYEQYV. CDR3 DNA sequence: TGTGCCAGCAGCAGATTTCCTAGCGGAACCTACGAGCAGTACGTC.

The CDR3 region is CASSGDTDRGTSYEQYV. The DNA of the CDR3 is TGTGCCAGCAGTGGCGATACGGACAGGGGGACGTCCTACGAGCAGTACGTC. This chain joins TRBV6-1 and TRBJ2-7; TRBD1 matches 10 bases. Germline-derived CDR1 and CDR2 are MNHNS and SASEGT. V was pared by 4 bases and J by 1 base, with 10 bases of the junction left unmatched. The CDR3 loop spans 17 amino acids.

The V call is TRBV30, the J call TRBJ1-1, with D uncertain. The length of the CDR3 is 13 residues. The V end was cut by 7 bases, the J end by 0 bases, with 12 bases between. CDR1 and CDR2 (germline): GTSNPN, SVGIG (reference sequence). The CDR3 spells CAFKRGMNTEAFF. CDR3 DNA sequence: TGTGCCTTCAAGCGAGGCATGAACACTGAAGCTTTCTTT.

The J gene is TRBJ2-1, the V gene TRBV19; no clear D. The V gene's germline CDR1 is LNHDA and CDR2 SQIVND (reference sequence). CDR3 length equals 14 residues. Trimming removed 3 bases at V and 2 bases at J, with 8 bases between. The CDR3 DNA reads TGTGCCAGTAGTATCCGCGGTCCCTACAATGAGCAGTTCTTC. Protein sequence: CASSIRGPYNEQFF.